This T cell receptor beta chain was retrieved from a study of Ad26.COV2.S vaccination and SARS-CoV-2 variants (dated by TCRdb to 2020 to 2023). For context, the study as a whole: Donors in the vaccine arm were drawn from COV1001, a multicentre, randomized, double-blind, placebo-controlled phase I-IIa trial testing Ad26.COV2.S in healthy adults. TCRbeta repertoire sequencing served as the tool for gauging how specific and how broad the SARS-CoV-2-reactive T cell receptors were following Ad26.COV2.S vaccination. Participants in the trial were split at random into five groups of five each, receiving low-dose or high-dose Ad26.COV2.S once or twice, or else placebo on both occasions. Investigators did not know the trial group allocation while performing experiments and assessing outcomes. Ad26.COV2.S was given intramuscularly at 5x10^10 or 1x10^11 viral particles, as a single shot or as two shots 56 days apart. A total of some 30 samples were included in the TCR-sequenced set, comprising around 19 Ad26.COV2.S vaccine recipients, 5 placebo recipients and 8 SARS-CoV-2 convalescent individuals.

Per the germline V gene, SNHLY is the CDR1 and FYNNEI is the CDR2. V is cut by 6 bases and J by 0 bases, and the space between the germline ends is 15 bases. From the cysteine through the phenylalanine, the CDR3 covers 16 amino acids. Only the CDR3 part of the read is kept: 48 bases, read in frame from the first base. The immunoSEQ Assay was the method used to sequence TCRbeta CDR3 regions. After extraction, genomic DNA underwent amplification by bias-controlled multiplex PCR, followed by high-throughput sequencing. As for the authors' bioinformatics: To quantify the absolute abundance of every unique TCRbeta CDR3 region, sequences were collapsed and filtered. T cell fraction was estimated by normalization of TCRbeta template counts to usable DNA, with usable DNA being measured through amplification of reference genes present in all nucleated cells. Repertoire TCRs were annotated as SARS-CoV-2-specific by exact matching of V gene, CDR3 amino acid sequence and J gene to a known reactive TCR set. The reference SARS-CoV-2 TCR set came from MIRA and was filtered for enrichment in COVID-19-positive ImmuneCODE repertoires, removing public or cross-reactive TCRs. Using the MIRA antigens, annotated TCRs were further analysed by specific ORF or by position within an ORF. Breadth was defined as the number of annotated unique rearrangements divided by the total number of unique productive rearrangements, and depth was defined as the summed frequency of the annotated unique rearrangements. TCR breadth was compared between groups using two-sided Wilcoxon rank-sum tests. Imported from immuneACCESS, the table was reduced by TCRdb to in-frame sequences with V and J called. These copies leave out some clones; in studies compared against another copy, an unresolved V gene accounts for under half, and the cause of the remainder is not known. V and J calls plus clone size are reproduced from that table; the DNA served to infer D and trimming. Counted in this sample were some 350,000 clones; roughly 84% of them appeared once. The top ten constitute 2.5% to 3.5% of the sample.

General conclusions and limits of the study: Comparing responses between vaccine doses or regimens was not something the study was powered to do. Substantial breadth of spike-specific CD8+ and CD4+ T cell responses was reported after vaccination. Vaccine and placebo recipients had comparable non-spike TCR breadth, which fits with the vaccine containing only spike. The authors noted that total T cell responses may have been underestimated by the TCR breadth and depth analyses. Spike-specific TCR breadth was higher in Ad26.COV2.S recipients than in placebo recipients (P = 0.0014).

The treatment or condition label for this specimen denotes: over 15 received Ad26.COV2.S at low or high dose, single or two shots; several received placebo; per-sample allocation not given. Repertoires of vaccine and placebo recipients were sequenced from samples taken on day 63 after the first injection. In Cohort 1b, about two dozen adults aged 18-55 years were enrolled at a single site in Boston, USA, between 29 July and 7 August 2020. Ad26.COV2.S was a replication-incompetent adenovirus type 26 vector that expressed a prefusion-stabilized SARS-CoV-2 spike protein derived from the original Wuhan strain. There are a few counts of this clone. What this receptor recognizes is not known. No per-base quality is available; no much larger clone lies one base away.

The sequence derives from a person aged 18-60 years who received the Ad26.COV2.S COVID-19 vaccine or a placebo. The sequencing used peripheral blood, collected in a trial of Ad26.COV2.S vaccine versus placebo. In this chain, TRBV2 is recombined with TRBJ2-1, with a tentative D gene TRBD2 over 6 matching bases. The sequence in DNA is TGTGCCAGCAGATCTCTAGCGCCGAGCTCCTACAATGAGCAGTTCTTC. Its protein reads: CASRSLAPSSYNEQFF.